The 14 T cell receptor beta chains reported below all come from one sample, sequenced in a study of cytotoxic CD8 clonotypes in ibrutinib-treated CLL. Some clones are missing from TCRdb's copy, which holds only in-frame ones; the method was immunoSEQ multiplex PCR. The table records about 39,000 clones, about 65% of them present only once. The sample was PBMCs, taken at disease progression, from a patient treated with ibrutinib. These receptors all stem from a human donor with chronic lymphocytic leukemia.

This clone has more than one count but fewer than ten. The chain is built from TRBV11-3 and TRBJ2-1; 11 bases line up with TRBD2. Losses at the gene ends were 4 bases for V and 10 bases for J; bases not matched to a gene: 3. Germline CDR1 reads SGHNT; CDR2 reads YENEEA. CDR3 length: 13 amino acids. Here the CDR3 DNA reads TGTGCCAGCAGCTCGGGACTAGCGGAGGAGCAGTTCTTC. It codes for CASSSGLAEEQFF.

The V and J genes are TRBV7-8 and TRBJ2-3, with TRBD2 identical over 9 bases. Trimming cost V 2 bases and J 2 bases; bases outside gene matches: 8. CDR1 is SGHVS and CDR2 is FQNEAQ in the germline V gene. The CDR3 sequence is 17 residues long. For the CDR3, the DNA is TGTGCCAGCAGCTTACCCCTGGCGGGAGGGTACACAGATACGCAGTATTTT. It codes for CASSLPLAGGYTDTQYF.

This sequence joins TRBV11-2 and TRBJ1-2, with D possibly being TRBD1 (5 bases). V gave up 3 bases and J gave up 8 bases, with 22 bases separating them. Germline values: CDR1 SGHAT, CDR2 FQNNGV. The CDR3 runs to 16 residues. The CDR3 DNA is TGTGCCAGCAGCTTTAAGGGGTCCCCTAGTATTGGGGGCTACACCTTC. Its translation: CASSFKGSPSIGGYTF.

This clone was seen only a few times. J is TRBJ1-2 and V is TRBV19; a weak D match, TRBD1 (6 bases). The CDR3 totals 14 residues. Trimming removed 3 bases from V and 5 bases from J, with 13 bases in between. Germline CDR1 is LNHDA and CDR2 is SQIVND (reference sequence). The CDR3 is CASSMGGPWYGYTF. CDR3 DNA sequence: TGTGCCAGTAGTATGGGGGGCCCGTGGTATGGCTACACCTTC.

Only a few counts were recorded for this clone. This chain connects TRBV7-2 to TRBJ1-6; 10 nucleotides agree with TRBD1. J gave up 7 bases and V 0 bases, and 9 bases lay outside the gene matches. The germline V gene has CDR1 SGHTA and CDR2 FQGNSA. The CDR3 totals 18 residues. CDR3: CASSLAASGTGANSPLHF. The CDR3 DNA sequence: TGTGCCAGCAGCTTAGCGGCCTCCGGGACAGGGGCAAATTCACCCCTCCACTTT. Filled out from reference TRBV7-2 and TRBJ1-6, the complete variable domain reads GAGVSQSPSNKVTEKGKDVELRCDPISGHTALYWYRQSLGQGLEFLIYFQGNSAPDKSGLPSDRFSAERTGGSVSTLTIQRTQQEDSAVYLCASSLAASGTGANSPLHFGNGTRLTVT.

The V gene is TRBV11-1, the J gene TRBJ1-1, with D tentatively TRBD1 (5 bases). The CDR3 sequence is 16 residues long. V lost 6 bases and J 2 bases, leaving 19 bases between the germline ends. Germline values: CDR1 SGHAT, CDR2 FQDESV (reference sequence). The CDR3 region is CASSSRDGWGNTEAFF. Written as DNA, the CDR3 is TGTGCCAGCAGTTCCCGGGACGGGTGGGGAAACACTGAAGCTTTCTTT. Filled out from reference TRBV11-1 and TRBJ1-1, the complete variable domain reads EAEVAQSPRYKITEKSQAVAFWCDPISGHATLYWYRQILGQGPELLVQFQDESVVDDSQLPKDRFSAERLKGVDSTLKIQPAELGDSAMYLCASSSRDGWGNTEAFFGQGTRLTVV.

This chain connects TRBV6-5 to TRBJ2-6; no reliable D call. The germline gives CDR1 MNHEY, CDR2 SVGAGI. The V end lost 10 bases, the J end lost 0 bases, and 7 bases lay between the germline ends. This CDR3 region has 13 residues. The CDR3 DNA follows: TGTGCCACCGCCCCCTCTGGGGCCAACGTCCTGACTTTC. Translation gives CATAPSGANVLTF.

V and J are TRBV15 and TRBJ2-2; TRBD2 matches at 7 bases. Germline loops: CDR1 LNHNV, CDR2 YYDKDF (reference sequence). Germline trimming cut 1 base from V and 4 bases from J; bases unmatched to any gene: 6. The CDR3 consists of 16 residues. The CDR3 sequence: CATSRGSSGSTGELFF. Here the CDR3 DNA reads TGTGCCACCAGCAGAGGGTCTAGCGGAAGCACCGGGGAGCTGTTTTTT.

V gene TRBV19 combines with J gene TRBJ1-2, with D maybe TRBD1 (6 bases). The V and J ends lost 9 bases and 1 base respectively, with 12 bases between them. Germline loops: CDR1 LNHDA, CDR2 SQIVND (reference sequence). This CDR3 is built from 13 residues. The CDR3 spells CASGGRINYGYTF. CDR3 sequence (DNA): TGTGCCAGCGGGGGGCGTATTAACTATGGCTACACCTTC.

The J gene is TRBJ2-7, the V gene TRBV29-1, with TRBD2 matching over 9 bases. This CDR3 comprises 16 residues. Unmatched junction bases numbered 14, after V lost 4 bases and J lost 4 bases. The germline CDR1 and CDR2 sequences are SQVTM and ANQGSEA. The CDR3 sequence is CSVVPLGVAGVYEQYF. The CDR3 nucleotides read TGCAGCGTTGTCCCTTTAGGGGTAGCGGGAGTTTACGAGCAGTACTTC.

V gene TRBV19 combines with J gene TRBJ2-1, with D unclear. V lost 2 bases, J lost 4 bases, and 12 bases lay in between. CDR1 is LNHDA and CDR2 is SQIVND in the germline V gene (reference sequence). This CDR3 spans 15 amino acids. The chain's CDR3 is CASSISSVGYNEQFF. In nucleotides, the CDR3 is TGTGCCAGTAGTATATCGTCGGTCGGATACAATGAGCAGTTCTTC.

The V gene is TRBV4-3, the J gene TRBJ2-7, with D tentatively TRBD1 (6 bases). Trimming left V 2 bases short and J 2 bases short, with 13 bases between. The CDR3 is 15 amino acids. Germline loops: CDR1 LGHNA, CDR2 YSLEER. The CDR3 sequence: CASSQLTGATYEQYF. In DNA, the CDR3 is TGCGCCAGCAGCCAATTGACAGGTGCCACCTACGAGCAGTACTTC.

V is TRBV7-9 and J is TRBJ1-2; no firm D call. The CDR3 runs 14 residues. V lost 5 bases and J lost 4, with 14 bases in between. Germline CDR1 and CDR2: SEHNR and FQNEAQ (reference sequence). Here the CDR3 reads CASSQDWGGYGYTF. The CDR3, as DNA: TGTGCCAGCAGCCAGGACTGGGGTGGCTATGGCTACACCTTC.

This chain connects TRBV6-5 to TRBJ1-4; possibly TRBD1 for D (5 bases). Germline V gives CDR1 MNHEY, CDR2 SVGAGI. The CDR3 loop spans 12 amino acids. V was clipped by 10 bases and J by 4 bases, with 10 bases between them. Here the CDR3 reads CATRRGNEKLFF. The CDR3 DNA reads TGTGCCACCCGGAGGGGTAATGAAAAACTGTTTTTT.